The entry below gives a single TCR beta chain sequence along with its context. The V gene lost 0 bases and the J gene lost 2 bases, with 8 bases spanning the gap. The V gene's germline CDR1 is GTSNPN and CDR2 SVGIG (reference sequence). This CDR3 region has 15 residues. The data originate from a study of OX40 agonist ivuxolimab in advanced cancers. This table comes from immunoSEQ multiplex PCR, and its TCRdb copy is limited to in-frame clones, with some not included. The sample has 130,000 or so clones; 90% are singletons. The chain employs TRBV30 and TRBJ2-6, with a tentative D call TRBD2 (5 bases). Sequencing used CD4+ or CD8+ T cells sorted from blood, obtained in a trial of the OX40 agonist ivuxolimab. The clonotype originates from an adult with an advanced solid tumor such as melanoma, head and neck, liver or kidney cancer. The CDR3 DNA is TGTGCCTGGAGTGTGAGGGTTGCTGGGGCCAACGTCCTGACTTTC. Its protein is CAWSVRVAGANVLTF. Full variable domain (missing parts from reference TRBV30 and TRBJ2-6): SQTIHQWPATLVQPVGSPLSLECTVEGTSNPNLYWYRQAAGRGLQLLFYSVGIGQISSEVPQNLSASRPQDRQFILSSKKLLLSDSGFYLCAWSVRVAGANVLTFGAGSRLTVL.